Listed here are 7 T cell receptor beta chains from one sample, sequenced in a study of T cell repertoires in cytomegalovirus infection. TCRdb re-analysed the reads in MiXCR, keeping a single row per CDR3 protein. Among 450,000 to 550,000 distinct CDR3 sequences listed, approximately 46% were seen once. No antigen is known for these receptors. The sample in question was cultured PBMCs, obtained from culture after CMV antigen stimulation. Receptor source: a human donor in good health (CMV status not recorded). Some clones in this sample may be carry-over from other donors' samples.

This clonotype was observed once. This chain uses TRBV7-9 with TRBJ2-6; TRBD1 might be the D (5 bases). The germline CDR1 and CDR2 sequences are SEHNR and FQNEAQ (reference sequence). V was shortened by 5 bases and J by 0 bases, with 17 bases between the two germline ends. The CDR3 contains 18 residues. CDR3 residues: CASSPLRPGHSGANVLTF. The CDR3, as DNA: TGTGCCAGCAGCCCCCTGAGGCCTGGACACTCTGGGGCCAACGTCCTGACTTTC.

This clonotype was seen many times. CDR3 in amino acids: CASSKDRNTEAFF. CDR3 coding DNA: TGTGCCAGCAGCAAGGACAGGAACACTGAAGCTTTCTTT. The V gene is TRBV7-8, the J gene TRBJ1-1; D is perhaps TRBD1 (6 bases). The CDR3 is 13 residues long. CDR1 and CDR2 from the germline V gene are SGHVS and FQNEAQ. With 5 bases removed from V and 1 base from J, the gap between germline ends came to 8 bases.

The chain has TRBV4-1 and TRBJ2-7; TRBD1 matches 8 bases. With V trimmed by 3 bases and J by 5 bases, 9 bases remained unmatched. Germline lookup yields CDR1 MGHRA and CDR2 YSYEKL. The CDR3 runs 15 residues. The CDR3 spells CASSQRQGMNNEQYF. The CDR3 DNA is TGCGCCAGCAGCCAGCGACAGGGGATGAACAACGAGCAGTACTTC.

The J gene is TRBJ2-3, the V gene TRBV7-6; 8 bases align to TRBD2. The CDR3 is 14 amino acids. With V trimmed by 4 bases and J by 5 bases, 5 bases remained unmatched. Looked up from germline, CDR1 is SGHVS and CDR2 is FNYEAQ. DNA for the CDR3: TGTGCCAGCAGCTCGGGACTAGGTGGAGATACGCAGTATTTT. Translating it yields CASSSGLGGDTQYF.

The chain links TRBV7-3 to TRBJ2-3; weak D call: TRBD2 (5 bases). CDR1 SGHTA and CDR2 FQGTGA come from the germline V gene. The CDR3 runs 15 residues. V was shortened by 5 bases and J by 8 bases, with 20 bases between the two germline ends. The CDR3 reads CASSAVANPWGTQYF. CDR3 DNA: TGTGCCAGCAGCGCGGTAGCGAACCCATGGGGTACGCAGTATTTT.

V is TRBV7-8 and J is TRBJ2-3; 10 bases align to TRBD2. The trim removed 5 bases at V and 5 bases at J, leaving 13 bases unmatched. Germline CDR1 is SGHVS and CDR2 is FQNEAQ. CDR3 size: 17 residues. The CDR3 reads CASSIRPLAGVGDTQYF. The DNA for the CDR3 is TGTGCCAGCAGCATCCGCCCGCTAGCGGGAGTCGGAGATACGCAGTATTTT.

In this sample, this clonotype turned up a few times. The chain is built from TRBV2 and TRBJ2-3, with 10 bases that match TRBD2. With V trimmed by 8 bases and J by 3 bases, 5 bases remained unmatched. Germline values: CDR1 SNHLY, CDR2 FYNNEI. The CDR3 covers 14 residues. The CDR3 sequence is CASRPGLATDTQYF. The CDR3, as DNA: TGTGCCAGCCGACCGGGACTAGCGACAGATACGCAGTATTTT.